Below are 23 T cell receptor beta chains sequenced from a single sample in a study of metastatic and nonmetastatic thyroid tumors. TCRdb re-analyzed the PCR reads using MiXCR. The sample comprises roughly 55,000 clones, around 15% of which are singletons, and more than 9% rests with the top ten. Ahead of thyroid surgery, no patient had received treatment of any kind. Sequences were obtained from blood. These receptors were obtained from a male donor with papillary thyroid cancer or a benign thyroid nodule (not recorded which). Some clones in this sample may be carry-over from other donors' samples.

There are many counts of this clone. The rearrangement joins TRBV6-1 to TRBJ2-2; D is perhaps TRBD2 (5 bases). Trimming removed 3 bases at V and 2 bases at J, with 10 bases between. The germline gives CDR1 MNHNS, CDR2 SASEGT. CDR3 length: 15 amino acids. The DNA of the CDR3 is TGTGCCAGCAGTGAGGCGGGCACCAACACCGGGGAGCTGTTTTTT. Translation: CASSEAGTNTGELFF.

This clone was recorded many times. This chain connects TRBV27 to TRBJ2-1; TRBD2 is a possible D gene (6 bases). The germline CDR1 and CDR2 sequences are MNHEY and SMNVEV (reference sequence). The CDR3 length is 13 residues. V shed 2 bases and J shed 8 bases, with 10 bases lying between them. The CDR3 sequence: CASSLKEGYEQFF. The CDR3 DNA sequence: TGTGCCAGCAGTTTAAAGGAGGGCTATGAGCAGTTCTTC.

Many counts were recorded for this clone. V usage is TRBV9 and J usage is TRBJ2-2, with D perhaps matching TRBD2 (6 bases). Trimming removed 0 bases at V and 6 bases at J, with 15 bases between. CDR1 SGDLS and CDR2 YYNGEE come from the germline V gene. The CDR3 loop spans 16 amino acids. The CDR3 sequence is CASSVGAGPSAGELFF. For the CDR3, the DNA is TGTGCCAGCAGCGTAGGAGCGGGCCCCTCAGCCGGGGAGCTGTTTTTT.

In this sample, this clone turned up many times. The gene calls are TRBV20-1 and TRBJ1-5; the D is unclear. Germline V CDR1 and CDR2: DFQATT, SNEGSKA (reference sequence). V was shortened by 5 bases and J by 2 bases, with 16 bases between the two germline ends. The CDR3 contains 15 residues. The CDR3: CSAVVREMGNQPQHF. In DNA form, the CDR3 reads TGCAGTGCTGTGGTCCGGGAAATGGGCAATCAGCCCCAGCATTTT.

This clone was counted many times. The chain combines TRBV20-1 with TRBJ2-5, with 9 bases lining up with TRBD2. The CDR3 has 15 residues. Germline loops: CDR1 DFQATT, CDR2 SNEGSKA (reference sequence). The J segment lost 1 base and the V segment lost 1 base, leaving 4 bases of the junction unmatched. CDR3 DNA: TGCAGTGCTAGAGGGTTAGCGGGGGCCCAAGAGACCCAGTACTTC. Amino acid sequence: CSARGLAGAQETQYF.

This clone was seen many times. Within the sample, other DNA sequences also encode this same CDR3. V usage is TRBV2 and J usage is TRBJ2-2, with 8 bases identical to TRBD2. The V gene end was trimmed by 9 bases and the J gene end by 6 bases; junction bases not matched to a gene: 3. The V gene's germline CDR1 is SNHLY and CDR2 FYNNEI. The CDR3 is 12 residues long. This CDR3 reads CASAGGAGELFF. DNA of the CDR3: TGTGCCAGTGCGGGGGGAGCCGGGGAGCTGTTTTTT.

The DNA for the CDR3 is TGTGCCGGCATCCTATACCCGGGCCAAGGGGCCCAAAAAGCTTTCTTT. Residues: CAGILYPGQGAQKAFF. This chain joins TRBV7-8 and TRBJ1-1; possible D gene TRBD1, 5 bases. The germline CDR1 and CDR2 sequences are SGHVS and FQNEAQ. V lost 11 bases, J lost 9 bases, and 31 bases lay in between. This CDR3 contains 16 residues.

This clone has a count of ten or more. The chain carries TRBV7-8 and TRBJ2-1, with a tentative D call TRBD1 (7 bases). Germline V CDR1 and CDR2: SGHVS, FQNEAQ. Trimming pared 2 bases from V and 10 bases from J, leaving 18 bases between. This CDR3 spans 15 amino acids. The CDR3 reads CASSLRAGGTEEQFF. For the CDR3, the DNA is TGTGCCAGCAGCTTACGGGCAGGCGGGACAGAAGAGCAGTTCTTC.

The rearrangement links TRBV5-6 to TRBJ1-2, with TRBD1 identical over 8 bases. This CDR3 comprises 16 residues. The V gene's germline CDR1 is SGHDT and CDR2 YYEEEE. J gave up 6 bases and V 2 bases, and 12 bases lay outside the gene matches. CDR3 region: CASSFGTGTSNNGYTF. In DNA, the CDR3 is TGTGCCAGCAGCTTCGGGACAGGCACCTCTAATAATGGCTACACCTTC.

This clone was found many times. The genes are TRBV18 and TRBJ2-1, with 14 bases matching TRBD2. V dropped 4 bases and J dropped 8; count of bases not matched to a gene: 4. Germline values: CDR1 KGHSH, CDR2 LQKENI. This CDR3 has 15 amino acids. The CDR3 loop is CASSQTSGGADEQFF. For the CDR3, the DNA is TGTGCCAGCTCACAGACTAGCGGGGGGGCCGATGAGCAGTTCTTC.

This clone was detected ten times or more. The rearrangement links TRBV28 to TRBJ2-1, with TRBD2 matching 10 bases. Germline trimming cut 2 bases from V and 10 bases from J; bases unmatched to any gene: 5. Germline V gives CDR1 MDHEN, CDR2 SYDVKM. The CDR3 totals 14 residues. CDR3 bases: TGTGCCAGCAGTTTAACCGGACTAGCGGTCGAGCAGTTCTTC. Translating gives CASSLTGLAVEQFF.

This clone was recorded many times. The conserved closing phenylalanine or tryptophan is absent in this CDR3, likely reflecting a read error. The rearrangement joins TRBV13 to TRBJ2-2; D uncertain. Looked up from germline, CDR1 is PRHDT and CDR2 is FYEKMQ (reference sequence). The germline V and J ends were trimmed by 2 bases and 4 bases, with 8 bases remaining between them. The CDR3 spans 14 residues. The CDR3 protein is CASSLPVCTGELFL. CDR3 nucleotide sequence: TGTGCCAGCAGCTTACCAGTATGCACCGGGGAGCTGTTTCTT.

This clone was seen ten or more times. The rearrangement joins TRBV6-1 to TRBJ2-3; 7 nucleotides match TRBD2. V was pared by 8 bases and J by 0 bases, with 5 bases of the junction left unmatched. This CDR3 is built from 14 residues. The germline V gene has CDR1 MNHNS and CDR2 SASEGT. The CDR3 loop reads CASGIGGSTDTQYF. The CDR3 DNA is TGTGCCAGCGGCATCGGGGGGAGCACAGATACGCAGTATTTT.

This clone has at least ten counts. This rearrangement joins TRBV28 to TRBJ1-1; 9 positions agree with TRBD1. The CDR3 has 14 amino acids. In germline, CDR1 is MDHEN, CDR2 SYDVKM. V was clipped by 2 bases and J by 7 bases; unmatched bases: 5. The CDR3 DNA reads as TGTGCCAGCAGTTTAGGGACAGGGCGGGGTGAAGCTTTCTTT. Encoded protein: CASSLGTGRGEAFF.

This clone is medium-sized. The CDR3 nucleotides read TGTGCCACTCCCCGAGGGGCGGGGGACTACGAGCAGTACTTC. Amino acid sequence: CATPRGAGDYEQYF. This chain links TRBV6-1 with TRBJ2-7, with 7 bases matching TRBD2. The CDR3 is made up of 14 amino acids. V gave up 10 bases and J gave up 3 bases; unmatched junction bases: 12. CDR1 is MNHNS and CDR2 is SASEGT in the germline V gene.

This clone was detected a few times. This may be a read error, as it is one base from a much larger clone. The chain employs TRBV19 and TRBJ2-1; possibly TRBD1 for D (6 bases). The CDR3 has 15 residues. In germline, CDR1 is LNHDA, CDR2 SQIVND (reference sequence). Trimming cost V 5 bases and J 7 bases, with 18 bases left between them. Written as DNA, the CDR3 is TGTGCCAGTAGTGGAGGCAGGGGACCCTTAAATGAGCAGTTCTTC. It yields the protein CASSGGRGPLNEQFF.

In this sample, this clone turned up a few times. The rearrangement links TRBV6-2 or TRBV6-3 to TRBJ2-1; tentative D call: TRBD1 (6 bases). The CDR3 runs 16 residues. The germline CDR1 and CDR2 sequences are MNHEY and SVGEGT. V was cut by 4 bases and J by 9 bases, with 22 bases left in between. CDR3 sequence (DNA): TGTGCCAGCAGTTCAAGGACAGTTAGGGTCTACGGTGAGCAGTTCTTC. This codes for CASSSRTVRVYGEQFF.

Here the CDR3 DNA reads TGCAGTTCTGAAGGACAGGGGGGGACGTGGTTCTTT. It codes for CSSEGQGGTWFF. This rearrangement joins TRBV20-1 to TRBJ1-1; 10 bases are shared with TRBD1. With V trimmed by 8 bases and J by 14 bases, 14 bases remained unmatched. This CDR3 has 12 amino acids. The germline V gene has CDR1 DFQATT and CDR2 SNEGSKA (reference sequence).

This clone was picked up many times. The CDR3 bases are TGTGCCAGCAGCTTCGGGGGCTCCTACAATGAGCAGTTCTTC. Protein sequence: CASSFGGSYNEQFF. The chain has TRBV7-3 and TRBJ2-1; weak D call: TRBD2 (6 bases). The CDR3 is made up of 14 amino acids. V lost 3 bases and J lost 0, with 6 bases in between. Germline V gene sequence: CDR1 SGHTA, CDR2 FQGTGA.

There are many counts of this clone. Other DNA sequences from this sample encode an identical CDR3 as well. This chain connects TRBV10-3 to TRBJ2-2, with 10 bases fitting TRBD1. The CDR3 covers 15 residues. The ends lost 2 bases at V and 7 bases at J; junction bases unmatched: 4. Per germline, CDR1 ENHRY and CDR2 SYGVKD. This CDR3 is CAISEGQGEVGELFF. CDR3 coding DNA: TGTGCCATCAGTGAGGGACAGGGGGAAGTCGGGGAGCTGTTTTTT.

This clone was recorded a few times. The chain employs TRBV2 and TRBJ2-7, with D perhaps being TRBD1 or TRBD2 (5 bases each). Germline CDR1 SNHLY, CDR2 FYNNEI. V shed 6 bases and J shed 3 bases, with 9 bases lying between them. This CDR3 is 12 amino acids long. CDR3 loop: CASRKGSYEQYF. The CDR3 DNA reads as TGTGCCAGCAGGAAGGGGAGCTACGAGCAGTACTTC.

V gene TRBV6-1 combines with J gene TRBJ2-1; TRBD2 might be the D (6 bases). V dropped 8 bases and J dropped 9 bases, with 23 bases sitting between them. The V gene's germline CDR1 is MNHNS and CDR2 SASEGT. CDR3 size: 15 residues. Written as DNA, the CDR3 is TGTGCCAGCGAACCCGTTACTATCGGGAGTAGTGAGCAGTTCTTC. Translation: CASEPVTIGSSEQFF.

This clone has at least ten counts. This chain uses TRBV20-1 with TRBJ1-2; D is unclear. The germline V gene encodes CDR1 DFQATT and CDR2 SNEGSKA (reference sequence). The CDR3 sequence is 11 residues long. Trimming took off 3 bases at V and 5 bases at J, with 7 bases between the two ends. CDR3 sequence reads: CSASDGYGYTF. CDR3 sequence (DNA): TGCAGTGCTAGTGACGGTTATGGCTACACCTTC.